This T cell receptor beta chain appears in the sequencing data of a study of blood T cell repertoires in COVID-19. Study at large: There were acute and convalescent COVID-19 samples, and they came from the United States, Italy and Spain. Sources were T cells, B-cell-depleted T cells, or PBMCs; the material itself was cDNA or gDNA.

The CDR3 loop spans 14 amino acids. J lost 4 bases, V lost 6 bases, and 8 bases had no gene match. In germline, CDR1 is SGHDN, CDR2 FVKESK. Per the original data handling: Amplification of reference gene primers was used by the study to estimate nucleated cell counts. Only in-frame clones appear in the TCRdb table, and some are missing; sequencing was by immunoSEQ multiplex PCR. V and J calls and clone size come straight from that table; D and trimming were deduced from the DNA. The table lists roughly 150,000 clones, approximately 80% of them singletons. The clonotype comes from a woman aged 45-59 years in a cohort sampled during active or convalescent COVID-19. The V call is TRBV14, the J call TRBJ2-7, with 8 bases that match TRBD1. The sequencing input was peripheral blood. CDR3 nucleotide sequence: TGTGCCAGCAGTGGGGCCGGGACAGGTTACGAGCAGTACTTC. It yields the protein CASSGAGTGYEQYF.